The 28 T cell receptor beta chains reported below all come from one sample, sequenced in a study of T cell responses to AZD1222 COVID-19 vaccine. Assay: immunoSEQ multiplex PCR; the TCRdb copy retains only in-frame clones and omits some. The sample shows under 150,000 clones, 82% of them seen only once. Sample: peripheral blood, taken on day 0 of MenACWY control vaccination. The receptors originated from an adult in good health.

This clone was found once. This sequence joins TRBV19 and TRBJ1-5, with TRBD1 identical over 12 bases. Trimming cost V 4 bases and J 6 bases; bases outside gene matches: 7. The CDR3 consists of 16 residues. Per the germline V gene, CDR1 is LNHDA and CDR2 is SQIVND (reference sequence). The CDR3 DNA is TGTGCCAGTAGTACGAGGGACAGGGGGCCATTTCAGCCCCAGCATTTT. Translation: CASSTRDRGPFQPQHF.

The rearrangement links TRBV5-6 to TRBJ1-1; no firm D call. Germline V CDR1 and CDR2: SGHDT, YYEEEE. Trimming cost V 3 bases and J 2 bases, with 11 bases left between them. The CDR3 contains 14 residues. In DNA, the CDR3 is TGTGCCAGCAGCTATAACAATTTAAACACTGAAGCTTTCTTT. As protein: CASSYNNLNTEAFF. Based on the CDR3 plus reference TRBV5-6 and TRBJ1-1, the full variable domain is DAGVTQSPTHLIKTRGQQVTLRCSPKSGHDTVSWYQQALGQGPQFIFQYYEEEERQRGNFPDRFSGHQFPNYSSELNVNALLLGDSALYLCASSYNNLNTEAFFGQGTRLTVV.

The chain is built from TRBV2 and TRBJ2-3; the match to TRBD2 covers 7 bases. The CDR3 has 17 residues. Germline-derived CDR1 and CDR2 are SNHLY and FYNNEI. After removal of 4 bases from V and 2 bases from J, the junction contained 12 bases not matched to a gene. CDR3 in DNA: TGTGCCAGCAGTGTTTCCGGGCTAGCGGCACTCACAGATACGCAGTATTTT. This translates into CASSVSGLAALTDTQYF.

The chain carries TRBV9 and TRBJ1-3, with D possibly matching TRBD1 (5 bases). The V end was cut by 5 bases, the J end by 2 bases, with 23 bases between. This CDR3 region has 18 residues. From germline, CDR1 is SGDLS and CDR2 YYNGEE. This chain's CDR3 is CASSAPRDEGVAGNTIYF. The CDR3 nucleotides read TGTGCCAGCAGTGCCCCCCGGGACGAGGGCGTAGCTGGAAACACCATATATTTT.

The chain couples TRBV28 to TRBJ2-7, with TRBD1 identical over 8 bases. In germline, CDR1 is MDHEN, CDR2 SYDVKM. The J segment lost 4 bases and the V segment lost 5 bases, leaving 4 bases of the junction unmatched. The CDR3 runs to 13 residues. CDR3 protein: CASSDRGPYEQYF. CDR3 coding DNA: TGTGCCAGCAGTGACAGGGGACCTTACGAGCAGTACTTC.

The CDR3 nucleotides are TGTGCCAGCAGCCCATCAATTGGCACAGATACGCAGTATTTT. Amino acid sequence: CASSPSIGTDTQYF. The chain recombines TRBV7-9 with TRBJ2-3; unclear D gene. The germline V gene encodes CDR1 SEHNR and CDR2 FQNEAQ (reference sequence). There are 14 residues in the CDR3. The V end was cut by 5 bases, the J end by 1 base, with 10 bases between.

The gene calls are TRBV11-2 and TRBJ1-3, with D unresolved. CDR3 length equals 13 residues. Trimming shortened V by 1 base and J by 4 bases, and 5 bases separated the two germline ends. Germline V gives CDR1 SGHAT, CDR2 FQNNGV. Written as DNA, the CDR3 is TGTGCCAGCAGCTTAGGGCAGGGAAACACCATATATTTT. It encodes CASSLGQGNTIYF.

This sequence joins TRBV7-2 and TRBJ1-2; no clear D. CDR3 length equals 12 residues. Germline CDR1 SGHTA, CDR2 FQGNSA. Between the trimmed V and J ends, which lost 5 bases and 8 bases, there was a span of 12 bases. CDR3 in amino acids: CASSLEVGGYTF. CDR3 DNA sequence: TGTGCCAGCAGCCTAGAAGTGGGGGGCTACACCTTC.

This chain links TRBV18 with TRBJ2-1; D may be TRBD1 (5 bases). The CDR3 has 13 residues. V was cut by 3 bases and J by 6 bases, with 9 bases left in between. CDR1 is KGHSH, CDR2 LQKENI, per germline. The CDR3 reads CASSPYRGNEQFF. The CDR3 DNA reads TGTGCCAGCTCACCTTATAGGGGCAATGAGCAGTTCTTC.

This chain joins TRBV11-2 and TRBJ1-5, with D possibly TRBD1 on 5 matching bases. V lost 7 bases and J lost 6, with 19 bases in between. This CDR3 contains 15 residues. Germline V gene data show CDR1 as SGHAT and CDR2 as FQNNGV. The CDR3 loop reads CASTPQETQGQPQHF. The CDR3 DNA reads TGTGCCAGCACCCCCCAGGAGACCCAGGGTCAGCCCCAGCATTTT.

Note on this clone: Other nucleotide sequences in the sample specify the same CDR3. This chain uses TRBV4-1 with TRBJ1-2; TRBD1 is a possible D gene (5 bases). The CDR3 covers 14 residues. Germline V gene sequence: CDR1 MGHRA, CDR2 YSYEKL. With 3 bases removed from V and 4 bases from J, the gap between germline ends came to 12 bases. The DNA for the CDR3 is TGCGCCAGCAGCCAGGGGGGAGGTATCTATGGCTACACCTTC. Protein product: CASSQGGGIYGYTF.

V usage is TRBV7-9 and J usage is TRBJ2-1, with 8 bases fitting TRBD2. Trimming took 3 bases from V and 10 from J; bases not matched to a gene: 2. This CDR3 has 12 amino acids. Germline CDR1 is SEHNR and CDR2 is FQNEAQ (reference sequence). CDR3 nucleotides: TGTGCCAGCAGCTTCCAGCGGGGGGAGCAGTTCTTC. It translates to CASSFQRGEQFF.

This chain links TRBV7-9 with TRBJ2-5; 7 nucleotides align to TRBD1. V lost 4 bases, J lost 3 bases, and 8 bases stayed unmatched. The CDR3 spans 15 residues. The V gene's germline CDR1 is SEHNR and CDR2 FQNEAQ (reference sequence). The CDR3 here is CASSSKGTAEETQYF. The CDR3 region has the DNA TGTGCCAGCAGCTCGAAGGGGACAGCAGAAGAGACCCAGTACTTC.

This clone was seen just once. The chain recombines TRBV6-5 with TRBJ2-2; 9 bases fit TRBD1. Germline V gives CDR1 MNHEY, CDR2 SVGAGI. This CDR3 has 15 amino acids. The trim removed 5 bases at V and 6 bases at J, leaving 7 bases unmatched. The CDR3 nucleotides read TGTGCCAGCAGTCCCGGACAGGGGCGGGCCGGGGAGCTGTTTTTT. Translated, it gives CASSPGQGRAGELFF.

This clone was seen more than once but under ten times. The DNA for the CDR3 is TGTGCCAGCAGACTACCGGGACAGGGGGCTTTTACCGAAAAACTGTTTTTT. Translating it yields CASRLPGQGAFTEKLFF. J is TRBJ1-4 and V is TRBV27, with 12 bases lining up with TRBD1. The V gene end was trimmed by 6 bases and the J gene end by 8 bases; junction bases not matched to a gene: 13. Germline values: CDR1 MNHEY, CDR2 SMNVEV (reference sequence). The CDR3 length is 17 residues. The variable domain in full, with the rest retrieved from reference TRBV27 and TRBJ1-4, is EAQVTQNPRYLITVTGKKLTVTCSQNMNHEYMSWYRQDPGLGLRQIYYSMNVEVTDKGDVPEGYKVSRKEKRNFPLILESPSPNQTSLYFCASRLPGQGAFTEKLFFGSGTQLSVL.

The chain joins TRBV2 to TRBJ2-5; 9 nucleotides align to TRBD1. The CDR3 has 13 residues. V was pared by 3 bases and J by 5 bases, with 1 base of the junction left unmatched. Germline CDR1 is SNHLY and CDR2 is FYNNEI. CDR3 DNA sequence: TGTGCCAGCAGTGACGGACAGGGGGAGACCCAGTACTTC. It yields the protein CASSDGQGETQYF. Variable domain in full (rest from reference TRBV2 and TRBJ2-5): EPEVTQTPSHQVTQMGQEVILRCVPISNHLYFYWYRQILGQKVEFLVSFYNNEISEKSEIFDDQFSVERPDGSNFTLKIRSTKLEDSAMYFCASSDGQGETQYFGPGTRLLVL.

V is TRBV4-1 and J is TRBJ1-6; 8 bases are a match to TRBD1. CDR3 length: 15 amino acids. V lost 0 bases and J lost 7; bases outside the gene matches: 2. Germline CDR1 is MGHRA and CDR2 is YSYEKL. The chain's CDR3 is CASSQDQGANSPLHF. For the CDR3, the DNA is TGCGCCAGCAGCCAAGATCAGGGGGCGAATTCACCCCTCCACTTT.

This clone was picked up a small number of times. The V and J genes are TRBV10-3 and TRBJ2-1; 7 bases fit TRBD2. The CDR3 sequence is 18 residues long. The germline V gene has CDR1 ENHRY and CDR2 SYGVKD. With 0 bases clipped from V and 4 bases from J, the junction kept 12 bases outside the gene matches. This CDR3 is CAISESTVGGGLYNEQFF. The CDR3 DNA is TGTGCCATCAGTGAGTCGACGGTCGGCGGGGGACTATACAATGAGCAGTTCTTC.

The chain recombines TRBV11-3 with TRBJ2-3; no reliable D call. Trimming stripped 3 bases from V and 0 bases from J, with 10 bases between. The CDR3 is made up of 15 amino acids. Germline V CDR1 and CDR2: SGHNT, YENEEA. CDR3 region: CASSLGVRSTDTQYF. For the CDR3, the DNA is TGTGCCAGCAGCTTGGGCGTCCGGAGCACAGATACGCAGTATTTT.

This clone has a single count. V and J are TRBV29-1 and TRBJ2-7; D unclear. CDR1 is SQVTM and CDR2 is ANQGSEA in the germline V gene. This CDR3 contains 11 residues. V was pared by 4 bases and J by 5 bases, with 9 bases between. The CDR3 DNA is TGCAGCGTTGCTGAAACGGACGAGCAGTACTTC. Translating gives CSVAETDEQYF.

In DNA, the CDR3 is TGCGCCAGCAGCCAAGTCAGAGGGTCAGAAAAACTGTTTTTT. Amino acids: CASSQVRGSEKLFF. V is TRBV4-1 and J is TRBJ1-4; no clear D gene. Trimming left V 1 base short and J 8 bases short, with 11 bases between. The CDR3 runs 14 residues. Germline values: CDR1 MGHRA, CDR2 YSYEKL.

This clone came up once. This chain uses TRBV10-3 with TRBJ2-7; D perhaps matches TRBD1 (6 bases). This CDR3 spans 12 amino acids. With 2 bases removed from V and 6 bases from J, the gap between germline ends came to 8 bases. Germline CDR1 is ENHRY and CDR2 is SYGVKD. Here the CDR3 reads CAISEPGAEQYV. CDR3 bases: TGTGCCATCAGTGAGCCAGGGGCCGAGCAGTACGTC.

This clone was detected a few times. The chain uses TRBV1 and TRBJ1-2. TRBV1 is a documented pseudogene. The CDR3 covers 13 residues. The CDR3 nucleotides read TGCACCAGCAACTTTGGCAGCTACTATGGCTACACCTTC. Translation: CTSNFGSYYGYTF.

This chain links TRBV18 with TRBJ2-1; 8 bases map to TRBD1. CDR3 length: 16 residues. Germline values: CDR1 KGHSH, CDR2 LQKENI. V gave up 2 bases and J gave up 4 bases; unmatched junction bases: 7. The CDR3 region has the DNA TGTGCCAGCTCACCAGCGGCAGGGGGCTTGTACAATGAGCAGTTCTTC. It codes for CASSPAAGGLYNEQFF.

V gene TRBV15 combines with J gene TRBJ1-1; D perhaps matches TRBD1 (6 bases). From germline, CDR1 is LNHNV and CDR2 YYDKDF (reference sequence). The V gene lost 1 base and the J gene lost 3 bases, with 12 bases spanning the gap. This CDR3 spans 15 amino acids. Here the CDR3 reads CATSRGGASDTEAFF. CDR3 nucleotides: TGTGCCACCAGCAGAGGGGGGGCGTCGGACACTGAAGCTTTCTTT.

The rearrangement uses TRBV4-2 and TRBJ1-4; D is unresolved. V gave up 1 base and J gave up 0 bases, with 18 bases separating them. This CDR3 has 19 amino acids. CDR1 LGHNA and CDR2 YNFKEQ come from the germline V gene. CDR3: CASSQGRRSARATNEKLFF. The CDR3, as DNA: TGTGCCAGCAGCCAAGGCAGGCGGTCAGCACGTGCAACTAATGAAAAACTGTTTTTT.

The gene calls are TRBV7-9 and TRBJ1-2; no firm D call. This CDR3 spans 15 amino acids. V was shortened by 5 bases and J by 6 bases, with 19 bases between the two germline ends. Germline V gives CDR1 SEHNR, CDR2 FQNEAQ (reference sequence). The CDR3 spells CASSQRQPMENGYTF. The CDR3 DNA reads as TGTGCCAGCAGCCAAAGACAACCTATGGAGAATGGCTACACCTTC. Full variable domain (rest looked up from reference TRBV7-9 and TRBJ1-2): DTGVSQNPRHKITKRGQNVTFRCDPISEHNRLYWYRQTLGQGPEFLTYFQNEAQLEKSRLLSDRFSAERPKGSFSTLEIQRTEQGDSAMYLCASSQRQPMENGYTFGSGTRLTVV.

This chain joins TRBV2 and TRBJ1-5; possible D gene TRBD1, 6 bases. Trimming stripped 8 bases from V and 4 bases from J, with 12 bases between. This CDR3 has 13 amino acids. Germline V gene lookup returns CDR1 SNHLY and CDR2 FYNNEI. The CDR3 here is CASLKGGNQPQHF. The CDR3 DNA reads TGTGCCAGCCTCAAAGGGGGAAATCAGCCCCAGCATTTT.